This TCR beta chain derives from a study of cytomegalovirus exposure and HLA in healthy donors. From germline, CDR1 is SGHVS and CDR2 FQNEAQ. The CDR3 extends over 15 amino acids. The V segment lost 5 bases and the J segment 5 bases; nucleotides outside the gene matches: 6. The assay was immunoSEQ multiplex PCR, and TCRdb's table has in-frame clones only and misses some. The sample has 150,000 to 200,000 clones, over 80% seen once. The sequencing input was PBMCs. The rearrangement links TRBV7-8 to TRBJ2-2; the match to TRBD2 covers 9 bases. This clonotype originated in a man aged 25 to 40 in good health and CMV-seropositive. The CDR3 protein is CASSRGGASTGELFF. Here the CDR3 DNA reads TGTGCCAGCAGCCGCGGGGGGGCGAGTACCGGGGAGCTGTTTTTT.